These 2 T cell receptor beta chains originate from one sample sequenced in a study of blood T cell repertoires in COVID-19. Here immunoSEQ multiplex PCR was the method, and the copy in TCRdb shows in-frame clones only, minus some. Among tens of thousands of clones listed, 80% to 90% were seen once. Sequencing was done on a sample of peripheral blood. The receptors come from a man aged 50 to 59 with acute or convalescent COVID-19.

V and J are TRBV4-2 and TRBJ1-4; the D is unclear. CDR1 and CDR2 from the germline V gene are LGHNA and YNFKEQ. Trimming shortened V by 4 bases and J by 7 bases, and 10 bases separated the two germline ends. The CDR3 has 13 residues. The CDR3 protein is CASSPLGREKLFF. Here the CDR3 DNA reads TGTGCCAGCAGCCCACTCGGTCGTGAAAAACTGTTTTTT.

The rearrangement joins TRBV7-7 to TRBJ2-5; D possibly corresponds to TRBD1 (6 bases). Germline CDR1 and CDR2: SSHAT and FNYEAQ (reference sequence). The CDR3 loop spans 15 amino acids. V was cut by 1 base and J by 5 bases, with 14 bases left in between. CDR3: CASSLGPQGLETQYF. CDR3 nucleotide sequence: TGTGCCAGCAGCTTAGGTCCTCAGGGGCTGGAGACCCAGTACTTC.